This is a list of T cell receptor beta chains from one sample in a study of cytomegalovirus exposure and HLA in healthy donors. The data were produced by immunoSEQ multiplex PCR, yet TCRdb's version contains in-frame clones alone and is incomplete. The data show about 160,000 clones, with 75% to 85% seen just once and less than 1% held by the top ten. Sequenced: PBMCs. The receptors derive from a girl aged 2 to 10 in good health and CMV-seropositive. Both conserved end residues are part of each CDR3. The D gene is left open where the match is weak. A row's size may be missing; if present it is once, few, many or a size class.

length	V	J	size	D	CDR3	DNA
16	TRBV19	TRBJ1-5	once	.	CASSISSGEGNQPQHF	TGTGCCAGTAGTATTTCTTCGGGGGAGGGCAATCAGCCCCAGCATTTT
15	TRBV6-1	TRBJ2-7	few	TRBD1	CASSTAGTGSYEQYF	TGTGCCAGCAGTACCGCCGGGACAGGATCCTACGAGCAGTACTTC
17	TRBV7-3	TRBJ2-3	once	TRBD2	CASSLKGRGGSTDTQYF	TGTGCCAGCAGCTTAAAAGGGCGCGGGGGTAGCACAGATACGCAGTATTTT
13	TRBV28	TRBJ1-2	.	TRBD1	CASSYPGQGARTF	TGTGCCAGCAGTTACCCGGGACAGGGGGCGCGTACCTTC
13	TRBV29-1	TRBJ2-3	.	.	CSAGGLFTDTQYF	TGCAGCGCCGGGGGACTGTTCACAGATACGCAGTATTTT
15	TRBV5-1	TRBJ2-1	.	TRBD2	CASSLVTAGVYEQFF	TGCGCCAGCAGCTTGGTCACAGCGGGAGTCTATGAGCAGTTCTTC
19	TRBV30	TRBJ1-5	.	TRBD1	CAWSADLWGGTGGNQPQHF	TGTGCCTGGAGCGCCGACCTTTGGGGTGGGACAGGGGGAAATCAGCCCCAGCATTTT
20	TRBV6-4	TRBJ2-4	.	.	CASSEGRGPLAPLAKNIQYF	TGTGCCAGCAGTGAGGGGCGGGGACCACTTGCACCTTTAGCCAAAAACATTCAGTACTTC
14	TRBV2	TRBJ1-1	.	.	CASMEGSDNTEAFF	TGTGCCAGCATGGAGGGGTCCGACAACACTGAAGCTTTCTTT
12	TRBV23-1	TRBJ2-7	.	.	CASSHRGYEQYF	TGCGCCAGCAGTCATCGGGGATACGAGCAGTACTTC
15	TRBV6-5	TRBJ2-7	.	TRBD2	CASSRAGGPFSEQYF	TGTGCCAGCAGTCGAGCGGGAGGGCCGTTTTCCGAGCAGTACTTC
15	TRBV6-1	TRBJ2-1	.	TRBD2	CASSTGLAGGDEQFF	TGTGCCAGCAGTACGGGACTAGCGGGAGGGGATGAGCAGTTCTTC
14	TRBV29-1	TRBJ2-1	few	TRBD2	CSLAGGRAGNEQFF	TGCAGCCTCGCGGGCGGGAGGGCCGGAAATGAGCAGTTCTTC
16	TRBV4-2	TRBJ1-4	.	TRBD1	CASSQTTGYANEKLFF	TGTGCCAGCAGCCAAACGACAGGGTATGCTAATGAAAAACTGTTTTTT
15	TRBV5-4	TRBJ2-7	.	.	CASSLGGTLSYEQYF	TGTGCCAGCAGCTTGGGGGGGACTCTCTCCTACGAGCAGTACTTC
15	TRBV11-2	TRBJ2-7	.	TRBD2	CASSARTSNGDEQYF	TGTGCCAGCAGCGCTCGGACTAGTAATGGGGACGAGCAGTACTTC
16	TRBV7-3	TRBJ2-2	.	TRBD2	CASSSRAGVDTGELFF	TGTGCCAGCAGCTCCCGAGCGGGAGTGGACACCGGGGAGCTGTTTTTT
15	TRBV5-1	TRBJ2-1	few	.	CASSPNRVENNEQFF	TGCGCCAGCAGCCCGAACAGGGTAGAGAACAATGAGCAGTTCTTC
16	TRBV4-1	TRBJ1-2	.	.	CASSQGLKDSWSGYTF	TGCGCCAGCAGCCAAGGGCTCAAGGACAGCTGGTCCGGCTACACCTTC
16	TRBV15	TRBJ2-1	.	TRBD1	CATSRNRDRGNNEQFF	TGTGCCACCAGCAGGAACCGGGACAGGGGTAATAATGAGCAGTTCTTC
14	TRBV9	TRBJ2-7	.	TRBD1	CASSAGTEPYEQYF	TGTGCCAGCAGCGCCGGGACAGAGCCCTACGAGCAGTACTTC
12	TRBV7-9	TRBJ1-2	few	.	CASSFNRDAHTF	TGTGCCAGCAGCTTCAACAGGGATGCCCACACCTTC
16	TRBV5-1	TRBJ2-3	.	.	CASSLGVGRLAYTQYF	TGCGCCAGCAGCTTGGGTGTTGGCAGGCTGGCGTATACGCAGTATTTT
14	TRBV5-1	TRBJ2-5	.	.	CASSLGHPLETQYF	TGCGCCAGCAGCTTGGGACACCCCTTGGAGACCCAGTACTTC
16	TRBV30	TRBJ2-5	.	TRBD2	CAWSGGTSGRKETQYF	TGTGCCTGGAGTGGGGGGACTAGCGGGAGAAAAGAGACCCAGTACTTC
14	TRBV7-9	TRBJ2-1	.	.	CASSTAGFRNEQFF	TGTGCCAGCAGCACAGCGGGTTTTCGAAATGAGCAGTTCTTC
13	TRBV5-1	TRBJ1-2	.	.	CASSLTVNYGYTF	TGCGCCAGCAGCCTGACAGTTAACTATGGCTACACCTTC
14	TRBV9	TRBJ2-3	.	TRBD2	CASSVGGGSTTQYF	TGTGCCAGCAGCGTAGGCGGCGGGAGCACCACGCAGTATTTT
15	TRBV5-1	TRBJ2-7	.	TRBD1	CASSLDGRGSYEQYF	TGCGCCAGCAGCTTGGATGGCAGGGGGTCCTACGAGCAGTACTTC
12	TRBV30	TRBJ2-5	.	.	CAWSVIEETQYF	TGTGCCTGGAGTGTAATCGAAGAGACCCAGTACTTC
16	TRBV9	TRBJ1-1	.	TRBD1	CASSVPETGENTEAFF	TGTGCCAGCAGCGTGCCCGAGACAGGGGAGAACACTGAAGCTTTCTTT
13	TRBV5-1	TRBJ2-3	.	.	CASSTTGRATQYF	TGCGCCAGCAGTACTACAGGGAGAGCTACGCAGTATTTT
14	TRBV9	TRBJ2-2	.	TRBD1	CASSGQGATGELFF	TGTGCCAGCAGCGGACAGGGGGCGACCGGGGAGCTGTTTTTT
16	TRBV30	TRBJ2-7	.	.	CAWSVAETRRTYEQYF	TGTGCCTGGAGTGTAGCCGAAACTAGACGAACCTACGAGCAGTACTTC
10	TRBV2	TRBJ2-7	.	.	CASSVGEQYF	TGTGCCAGCAGTGTCGGCGAGCAGTACTTC
15	TRBV19	TRBJ1-2	once	.	CASRYVGRGSYGYTF	TGTGCCAGTAGATACGTTGGCAGGGGATCCTATGGCTACACCTTC
17	TRBV28	TRBJ1-1	.	TRBD1	CASSLGGTGGSGTEAFF	TGTGCCAGCAGTTTAGGGGGGACAGGGGGCAGTGGCACTGAAGCTTTCTTT
11	TRBV4-2	TRBJ2-1	.	.	CASSQVNEQFF	TGTGCCAGCAGCCAAGTAAATGAGCAGTTCTTC
15	TRBV6-4	TRBJ2-3	few	TRBD1	CASSGSGGSTDTQYF	TGTGCCAGCAGTGGGTCAGGGGGATCCACAGATACGCAGTATTTT
16	TRBV5-4	TRBJ2-3	once	TRBD2	CASSPPGGGSTDTQYF	TGTGCCAGCAGCCCCCCCGGCGGGGGTAGCACAGATACGCAGTATTTT
14	TRBV5-4	TRBJ1-1	.	.	CASSGTSLNTEAFF	TGTGCCAGCAGCGGGACATCCTTAAACACTGAAGCTTTCTTT
14	TRBV6-1	TRBJ2-3	.	TRBD1	CASRKDRGTDTQYF	TGTGCCAGCAGGAAGGACAGGGGCACAGATACGCAGTATTTT